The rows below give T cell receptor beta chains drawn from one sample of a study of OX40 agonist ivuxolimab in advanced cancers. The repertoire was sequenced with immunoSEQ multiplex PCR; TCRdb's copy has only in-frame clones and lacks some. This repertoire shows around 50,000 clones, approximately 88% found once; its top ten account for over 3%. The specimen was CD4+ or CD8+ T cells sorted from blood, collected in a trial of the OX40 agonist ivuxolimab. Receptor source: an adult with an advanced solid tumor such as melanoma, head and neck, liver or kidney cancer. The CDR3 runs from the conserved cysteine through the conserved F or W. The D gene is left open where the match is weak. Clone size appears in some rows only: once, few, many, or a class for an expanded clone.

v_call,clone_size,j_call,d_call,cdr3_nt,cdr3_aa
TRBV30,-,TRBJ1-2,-,TGTGCCTGGAGTGTTGCGGGGTTTTATGGCTACACCTTC,CAWSVAGFYGYTF
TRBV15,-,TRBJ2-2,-,TGTGCCACCAGCAGAGAGGGACCTCGGACCGGGGAGCTGTTTTTT,CATSREGPRTGELFF
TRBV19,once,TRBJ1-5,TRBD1,TGTGCCAGTAGCCGGGACAGGGATCAGCCCCAGCATTTT,CASSRDRDQPQHF
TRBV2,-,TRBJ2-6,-,TGTGCCAGCAGTGTAGCCCCAGGATCTGGGGCCAACGTCCTGACTTTC,CASSVAPGSGANVLTF
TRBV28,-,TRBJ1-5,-,TGTGCCAGCAGGAGTCCGAGCAATCAGCCCCAGCATTTT,CASRSPSNQPQHF
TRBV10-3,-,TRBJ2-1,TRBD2,TGTGCCATGGCCCCGACTAGCGGCTTATACAATGAGCAGTTCTTC,CAMAPTSGLYNEQFF
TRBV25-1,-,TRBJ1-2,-,TGTGCCAGCAGTGAGCCAGGCGCTTTGTCGGGGTTTTCTGGCTACACCTTC,CASSEPGALSGFSGYTF
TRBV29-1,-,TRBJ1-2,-,TGCAGCGTTGAATTGGGTTCCTACGGCTACACCTTC,CSVELGSYGYTF
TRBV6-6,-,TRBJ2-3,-,TGTGCCAGCAGTTACAGCCGCGGCACAGATACGCAGTATTTT,CASSYSRGTDTQYF
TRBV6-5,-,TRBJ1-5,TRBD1,TGTGCCAGCAGGATTACAGGGGATCAGCCCCAGCATTTT,CASRITGDQPQHF
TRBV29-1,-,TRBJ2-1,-,TGCAGCGCAGTAATAAACAATGAGCAGTTCTTC,CSAVINNEQFF
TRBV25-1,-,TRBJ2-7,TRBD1,TGTGCCAGCGGGGGGGACAGGGGACCCTACGAGCAGTACTTC,CASGGDRGPYEQYF
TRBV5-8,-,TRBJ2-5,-,TGTGCCAGCAGCCCCCAGTTGGGCGCTTGGTCTGAGACCCAGTACTTC,CASSPQLGAWSETQYF
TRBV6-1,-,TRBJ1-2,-,TGTGCCAGCAGTGACACTAGCCCGAGCTATGGCTACACCTTC,CASSDTSPSYGYTF
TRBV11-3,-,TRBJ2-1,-,TGTGCCAGCAGCGGATCCGGGACTCTAATAAACGGTGAGCAGTTCTTC,CASSGSGTLINGEQFF
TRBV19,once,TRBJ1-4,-,TGTGCCAGTAGTGGCCGACAGGCAATTACGTGGGGATCCCTTGAAAAACTGTTTTTT,CASSGRQAITWGSLEKLFF
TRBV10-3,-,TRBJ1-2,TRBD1,TGTGCCATCAGTGGGACAGGGGGGGAGAATGGCTACACCTTC,CAISGTGGENGYTF
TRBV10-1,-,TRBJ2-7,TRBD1,TGCGCCAGCAGTGAGTCGGGGACAGCCTCCTACGAGCAGTACTTC,CASSESGTASYEQYF